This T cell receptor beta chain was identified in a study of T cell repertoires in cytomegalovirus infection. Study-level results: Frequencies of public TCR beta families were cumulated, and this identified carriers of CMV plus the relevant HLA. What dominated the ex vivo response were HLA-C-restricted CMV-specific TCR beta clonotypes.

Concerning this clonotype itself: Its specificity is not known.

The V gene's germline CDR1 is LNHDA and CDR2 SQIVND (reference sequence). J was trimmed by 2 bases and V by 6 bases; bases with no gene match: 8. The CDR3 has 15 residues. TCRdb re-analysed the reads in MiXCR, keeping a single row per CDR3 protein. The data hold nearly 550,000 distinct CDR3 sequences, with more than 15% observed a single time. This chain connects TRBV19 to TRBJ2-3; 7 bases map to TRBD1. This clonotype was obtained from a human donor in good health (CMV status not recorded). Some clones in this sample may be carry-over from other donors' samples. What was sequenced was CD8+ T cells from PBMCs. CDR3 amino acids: CASSRRTGSTDTQYF. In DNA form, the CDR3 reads TGTGCCAGTAGCCGGAGGACAGGCTCCACAGATACGCAGTATTTT.